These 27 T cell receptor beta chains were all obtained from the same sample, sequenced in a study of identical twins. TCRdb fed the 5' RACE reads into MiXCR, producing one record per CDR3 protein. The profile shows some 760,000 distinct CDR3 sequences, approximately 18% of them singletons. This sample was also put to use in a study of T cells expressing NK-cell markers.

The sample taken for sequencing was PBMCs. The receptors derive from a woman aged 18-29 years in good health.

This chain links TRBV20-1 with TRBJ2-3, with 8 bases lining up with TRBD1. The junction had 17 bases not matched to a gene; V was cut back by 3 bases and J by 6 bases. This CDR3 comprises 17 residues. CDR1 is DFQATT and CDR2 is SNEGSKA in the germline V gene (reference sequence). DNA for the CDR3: TGCAGTGCTAGGTTATTCGGGACAGGCTACACAGGGGATACGCAGTATTTT. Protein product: CSARLFGTGYTGDTQYF.

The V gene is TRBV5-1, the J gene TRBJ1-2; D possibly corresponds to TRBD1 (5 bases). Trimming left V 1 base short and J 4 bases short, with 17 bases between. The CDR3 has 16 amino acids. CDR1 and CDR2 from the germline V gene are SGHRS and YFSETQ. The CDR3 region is CASSLSVAGTGYGYTF. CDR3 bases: TGCGCCAGCAGCTTGTCGGTAGCGGGTACAGGCTATGGCTACACCTTC.

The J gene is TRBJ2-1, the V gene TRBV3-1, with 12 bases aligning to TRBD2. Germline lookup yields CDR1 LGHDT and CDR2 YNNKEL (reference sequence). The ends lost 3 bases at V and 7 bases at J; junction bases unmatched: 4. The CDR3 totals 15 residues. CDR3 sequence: CASSQLAGGENEQFF. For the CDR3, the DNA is TGTGCCAGCAGCCAGCTAGCGGGGGGGGAAAATGAGCAGTTCTTC.

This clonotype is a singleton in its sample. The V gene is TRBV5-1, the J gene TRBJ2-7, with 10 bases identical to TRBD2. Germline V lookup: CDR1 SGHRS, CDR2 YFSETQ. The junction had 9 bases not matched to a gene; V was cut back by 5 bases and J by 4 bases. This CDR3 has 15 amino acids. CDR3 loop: CASRDRLAGPYEQYF. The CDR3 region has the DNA TGCGCCAGCAGGGATAGACTAGCGGGTCCTTACGAGCAGTACTTC.

CDR3 sequence reads: CASSVGVVDYEQYF. CDR3 in DNA: TGTGCCAGCAGCGTGGGGGTGGTGGACTACGAGCAGTACTTC. The rearrangement links TRBV9 to TRBJ2-7; possibly TRBD1 or TRBD2 for D (5 bases each). Germline V gene lookup returns CDR1 SGDLS and CDR2 YYNGEE. Trimming removed 2 bases at V and 3 bases at J, with 12 bases between. The CDR3 sequence is 14 residues long.

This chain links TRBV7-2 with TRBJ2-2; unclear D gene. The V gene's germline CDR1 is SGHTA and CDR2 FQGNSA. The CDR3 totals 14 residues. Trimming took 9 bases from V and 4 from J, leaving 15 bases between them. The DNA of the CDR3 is TGTGCCAGTCGCTTTGGCGGTTCCACCGGGGAGCTGTTTTTT. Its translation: CASRFGGSTGELFF.

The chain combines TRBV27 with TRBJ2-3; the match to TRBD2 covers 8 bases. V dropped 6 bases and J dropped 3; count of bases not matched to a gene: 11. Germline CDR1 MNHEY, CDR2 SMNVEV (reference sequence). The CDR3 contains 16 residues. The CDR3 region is CASRGPTSGVTDTQYF. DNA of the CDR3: TGTGCCAGCAGAGGCCCTACTAGCGGTGTGACAGATACGCAGTATTTT.

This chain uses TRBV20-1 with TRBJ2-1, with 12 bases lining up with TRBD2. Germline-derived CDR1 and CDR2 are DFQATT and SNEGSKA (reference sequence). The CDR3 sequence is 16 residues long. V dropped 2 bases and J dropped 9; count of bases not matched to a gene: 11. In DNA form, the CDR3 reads TGCAGTGCTAGAACCCCGGCTAGCGGGAGGGTCGGTGAGCAGTTCTTC. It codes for CSARTPASGRVGEQFF.

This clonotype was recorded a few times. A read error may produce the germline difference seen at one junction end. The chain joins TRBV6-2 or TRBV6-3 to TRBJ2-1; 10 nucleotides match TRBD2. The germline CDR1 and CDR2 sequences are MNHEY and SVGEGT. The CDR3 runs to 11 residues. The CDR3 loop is CASSSGTSDVF. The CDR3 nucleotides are TGTGCCAGCAGTTCCGGGACTAGCGACGTCTTC.

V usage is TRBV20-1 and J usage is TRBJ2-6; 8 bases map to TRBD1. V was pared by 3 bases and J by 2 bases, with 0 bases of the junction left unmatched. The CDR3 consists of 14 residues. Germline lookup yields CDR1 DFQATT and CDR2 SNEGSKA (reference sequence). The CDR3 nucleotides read TGCAGTGCTAGGGACAGGGCTGGGGCCAACGTCCTGACTTTC. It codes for CSARDRAGANVLTF.

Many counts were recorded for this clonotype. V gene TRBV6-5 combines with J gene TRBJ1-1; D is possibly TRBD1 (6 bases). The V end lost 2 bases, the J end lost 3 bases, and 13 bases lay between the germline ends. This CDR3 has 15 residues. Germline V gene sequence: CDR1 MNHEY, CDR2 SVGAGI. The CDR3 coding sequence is TGTGCCAGCAGTTACAGGGGGGCGACAGACACTGAAGCTTTCTTT. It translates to CASSYRGATDTEAFF.

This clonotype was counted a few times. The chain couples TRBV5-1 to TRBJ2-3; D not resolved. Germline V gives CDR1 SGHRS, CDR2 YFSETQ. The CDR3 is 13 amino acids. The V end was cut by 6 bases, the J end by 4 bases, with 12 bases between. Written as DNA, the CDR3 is TGCGCCAGCACCAACGTGGGCGCAGATACGCAGTATTTT. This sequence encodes CASTNVGADTQYF.

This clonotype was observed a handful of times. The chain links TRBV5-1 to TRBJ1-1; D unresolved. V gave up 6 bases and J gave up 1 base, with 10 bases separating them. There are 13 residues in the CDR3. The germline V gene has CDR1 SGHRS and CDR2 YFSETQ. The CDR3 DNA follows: TGCGCCAGCAAGTGGGCCTCGAACACTGAAGCTTTCTTT. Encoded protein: CASKWASNTEAFF. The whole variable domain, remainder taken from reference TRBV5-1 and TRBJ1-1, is KAGVTQTPRYLIKTRGQQVTLSCSPISGHRSVSWYQQTPGQGLQFLFEYFSETQRNKGNFPGRFSGRQFSNSRSEMNVSTLELGDSALYLCASKWASNTEAFFGQGTRLTVV.

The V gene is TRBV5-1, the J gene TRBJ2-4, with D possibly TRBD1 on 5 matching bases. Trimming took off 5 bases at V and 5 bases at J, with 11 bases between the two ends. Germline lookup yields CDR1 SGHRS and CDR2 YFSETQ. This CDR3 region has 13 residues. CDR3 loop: CASSFGAENIQYF. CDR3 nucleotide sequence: TGCGCCAGCAGTTTTGGGGCAGAAAACATTCAGTACTTC. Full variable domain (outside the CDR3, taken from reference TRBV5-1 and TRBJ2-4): KAGVTQTPRYLIKTRGQQVTLSCSPISGHRSVSWYQQTPGQGLQFLFEYFSETQRNKGNFPGRFSGRQFSNSRSEMNVSTLELGDSALYLCASSFGAENIQYFGAGTRLSVL.

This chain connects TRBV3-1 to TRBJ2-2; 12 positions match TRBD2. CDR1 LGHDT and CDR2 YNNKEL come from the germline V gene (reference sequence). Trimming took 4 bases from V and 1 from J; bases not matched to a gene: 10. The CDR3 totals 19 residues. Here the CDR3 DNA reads TGTGCCAGCAGCCGGAAACTAGCGGGGGGTACTAGGAACACCGGGGAGCTGTTTTTT. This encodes CASSRKLAGGTRNTGELFF.

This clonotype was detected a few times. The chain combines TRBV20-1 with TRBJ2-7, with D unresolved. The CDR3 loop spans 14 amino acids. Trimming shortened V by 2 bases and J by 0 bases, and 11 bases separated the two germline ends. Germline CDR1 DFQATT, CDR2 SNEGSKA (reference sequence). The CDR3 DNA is TGCAGTGCTAGACCCCAGCATAGCTCCTACGAGCAGTACTTC. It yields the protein CSARPQHSSYEQYF.

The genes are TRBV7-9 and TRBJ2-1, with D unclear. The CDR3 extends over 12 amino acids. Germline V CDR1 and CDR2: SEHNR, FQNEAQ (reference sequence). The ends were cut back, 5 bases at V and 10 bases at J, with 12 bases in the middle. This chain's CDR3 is CASSIITEEQFF. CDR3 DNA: TGTGCCAGCAGCATAATTACAGAGGAGCAGTTCTTC.

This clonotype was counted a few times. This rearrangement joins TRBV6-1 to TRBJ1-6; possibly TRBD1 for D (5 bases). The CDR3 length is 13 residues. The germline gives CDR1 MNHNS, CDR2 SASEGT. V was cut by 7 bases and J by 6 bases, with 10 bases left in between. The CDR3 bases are TGTGCCAGCAAAGGGGTTAGTAATTCACCCCTCCACTTT. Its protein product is CASKGVSNSPLHF.

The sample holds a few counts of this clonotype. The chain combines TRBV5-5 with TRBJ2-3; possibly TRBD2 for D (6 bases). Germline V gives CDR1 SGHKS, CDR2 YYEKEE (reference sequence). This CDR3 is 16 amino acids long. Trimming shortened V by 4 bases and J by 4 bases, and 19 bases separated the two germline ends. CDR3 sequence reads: CASSVPLASRADTQYF. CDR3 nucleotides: TGTGCCAGCAGCGTGCCTCTAGCGAGTCGGGCAGATACGCAGTATTTT.

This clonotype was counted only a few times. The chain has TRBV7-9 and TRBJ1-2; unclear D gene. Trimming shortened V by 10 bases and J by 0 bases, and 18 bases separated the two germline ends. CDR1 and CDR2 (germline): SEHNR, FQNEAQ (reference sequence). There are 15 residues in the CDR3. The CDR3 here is CATAEVQSPNYGYTF. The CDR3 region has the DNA TGTGCCACCGCTGAGGTACAGAGCCCTAACTATGGCTACACCTTC.

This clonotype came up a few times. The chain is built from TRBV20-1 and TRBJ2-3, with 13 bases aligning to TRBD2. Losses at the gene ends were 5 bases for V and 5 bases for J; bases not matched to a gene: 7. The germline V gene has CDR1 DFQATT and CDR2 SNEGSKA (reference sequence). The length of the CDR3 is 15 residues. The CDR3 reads CSAPRLAGGRDTQYF. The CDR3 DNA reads TGCAGTGCTCCACGACTAGCGGGAGGCAGAGATACGCAGTATTTT.

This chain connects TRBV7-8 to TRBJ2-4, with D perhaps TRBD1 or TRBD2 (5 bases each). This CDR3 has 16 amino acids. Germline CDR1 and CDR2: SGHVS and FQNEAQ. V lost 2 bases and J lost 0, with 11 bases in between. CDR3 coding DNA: TGTGCCAGCAGCTTAAGGTCGGGGACAGCCAAAAACATTCAGTACTTC. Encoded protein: CASSLRSGTAKNIQYF.

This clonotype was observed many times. The CDR3 spells CSARDPGSSYNEQFF. DNA for the CDR3: TGCAGTGCTAGAGATCCTGGAAGCTCCTACAATGAGCAGTTCTTC. V and J are TRBV20-1 and TRBJ2-1; D unresolved. Trimming cost V 0 bases and J 0 bases, with 9 bases left between them. The CDR3 runs 15 residues. Germline CDR1 DFQATT, CDR2 SNEGSKA (reference sequence).

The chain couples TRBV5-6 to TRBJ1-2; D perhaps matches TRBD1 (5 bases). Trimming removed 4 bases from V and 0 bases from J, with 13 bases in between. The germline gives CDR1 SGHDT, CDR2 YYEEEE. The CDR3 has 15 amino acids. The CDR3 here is CASSIRDRANYGYTF. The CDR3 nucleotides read TGTGCCAGCAGCATCCGGGACCGTGCTAACTATGGCTACACCTTC.

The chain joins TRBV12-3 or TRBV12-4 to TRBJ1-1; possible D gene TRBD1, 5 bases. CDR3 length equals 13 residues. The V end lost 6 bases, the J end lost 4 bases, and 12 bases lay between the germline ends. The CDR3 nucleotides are TGTGCCAGCAGAGCCCAGGGAGTCACTGAAGCTTTCTTT. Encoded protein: CASRAQGVTEAFF.

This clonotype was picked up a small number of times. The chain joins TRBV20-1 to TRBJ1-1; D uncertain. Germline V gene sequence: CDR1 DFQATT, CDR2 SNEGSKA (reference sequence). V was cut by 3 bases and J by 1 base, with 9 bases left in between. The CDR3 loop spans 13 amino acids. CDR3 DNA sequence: TGCAGTGCTAGTCTAGGGCGGAACACTGAAGCTTTCTTT. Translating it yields CSASLGRNTEAFF.

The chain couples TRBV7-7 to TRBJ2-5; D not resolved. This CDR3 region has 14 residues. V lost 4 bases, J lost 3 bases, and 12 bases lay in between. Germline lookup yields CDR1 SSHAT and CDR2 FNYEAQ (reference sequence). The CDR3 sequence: CASSSRSQEETQYF. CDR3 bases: TGTGCCAGCAGCTCCCGCAGTCAGGAAGAGACCCAGTACTTC.